These T cell receptor beta chains were read from a single sample in a study of human T cells and chemical hapten exposure. MiXCR, run by TCRdb on the RACE reads, gives a single entry per CDR3 protein. The sample lists about 120,000 distinct CDR3 sequences; 13% were seen once. The specimen comprised whole blood, sampled in connection with sensitization to the hapten diphenylcyclopropenone (DPC). Receptors originate from a woman between 18 and 29 years old with alopecia areata. Some clones in this sample may be carry-over from other donors' samples. CDR3s include the opening cysteine and the closing phenylalanine or tryptophan. Each record gives: V gene, D gene, J gene, clone size, CDR3 protein, CDR3 DNA. A D gene is named only where the DNA matches it firmly. Size values are once, few and many counts, or a class for expanded clones, and some rows have none.

>TRBV20-1|TRBD1|TRBJ1-6|few
CSASPAAGQFVSPLHF
TGCAGTGCTAGCCCAGCGGCGGGACAGTTCGTTTCACCCCTCCACTTT
>TRBV12-3/TRBV12-4|.|TRBJ1-2|few
CASSLGSRRGYTF
TGTGCCAGCAGCCTGGGATCTCGAAGAGGCTACACCTTC
>TRBV24-1|TRBD2|TRBJ2-3|.
CATSDLRVLAGDTDTQYF
TGTGCCACCAGTGATTTGAGGGTACTAGCGGGGGACACAGATACGCAGTATTTT
>TRBV10-3|TRBD1|TRBJ2-5|.
CAISAGTDLTGETQYF
TGTGCCATCAGTGCAGGGACAGACTTAACAGGAGAGACCCAGTACTTC
>TRBV12-3/TRBV12-4|TRBD2|TRBJ2-7|few
CASREAGGAYEQYF
TGTGCCAGCAGGGAAGCGGGGGGCGCTTACGAGCAGTACTTC
>TRBV2|.|TRBJ1-2|many
CASSRTQSNYGYTF
TGTGCCAGCAGCCGTACCCAGTCTAACTATGGCTACACCTTC
>TRBV7-2|TRBD2|TRBJ2-1|.
CASSRSAGDFYNEQFF
TGTGCCAGCAGCCGCTCAGCGGGGGACTTTTACAATGAGCAGTTCTTC
>TRBV5-5|TRBD1|TRBJ2-1|.
CASSWDRDFNEQFF
TGTGCCAGCAGCTGGGACAGGGATTTCAATGAGCAGTTCTTC
>TRBV5-1|.|TRBJ1-4|.
CASSSTIGNEKLFF
TGCGCCAGCAGCTCCACGATCGGGAATGAAAAACTGTTTTTT
>TRBV7-2|.|TRBJ1-5|many
CASSLGQNQPQHF
TGTGCCAGCAGCTTAGGGCAGAATCAGCCCCAGCATTTT
>TRBV7-2|TRBD2|TRBJ2-3|once
CASSSPGTSNADTQYF
TGTGCCAGCAGCTCTCCCGGGACTAGCAACGCAGATACGCAGTATTTT
>TRBV7-2|.|TRBJ1-4|.
CASSLVAGGGEKLFF
TGTGCCAGCAGCTTAGTAGCGGGAGGAGGTGAAAAACTGTTTTTT
>TRBV28|TRBD2|TRBJ2-7|.
CASSQGKRGAIREQYF
TGTGCCAGCAGCCAAGGAAAGCGGGGGGCCATTAGGGAGCAGTACTTC
>TRBV10-3|.|TRBJ2-7|few
CAISEGLSYEQYF
TGTGCCATCAGTGAGGGTCTTTCCTACGAGCAGTACTTC
>TRBV2|TRBD2|TRBJ2-7|many
CASSEGTSGVYEQYF
TGTGCCAGCAGTGAAGGGACTAGCGGGGTCTACGAGCAGTACTTC
>TRBV11-2|.|TRBJ2-5|many
CASSLGAIQETQYF
TGTGCCAGCAGCTTAGGTGCCATCCAAGAGACCCAGTACTTC
>TRBV7-9|.|TRBJ2-5|many
CASSLTTVPGLGQETQYF
TGTGCCAGCAGCTTAACCACTGTTCCGGGACTGGGACAAGAGACCCAGTACTTC
>TRBV4-3|.|TRBJ1-4|.
CASSQDLAGVGRATNEKLFF
TGCGCCAGCAGCCAAGATCTGGCAGGGGTTGGCAGGGCAACTAATGAAAAACTGTTTTTT
>TRBV7-2|TRBD1|TRBJ2-2|many
CASSPEQGMATGELFF
TGTGCCAGCAGCCCCGAACAGGGGATGGCCACCGGGGAGCTGTTTTTT
>TRBV5-4|TRBD1|TRBJ2-7|few
CASSAGTVVHEQYF
TGTGCCAGCAGCGCCGGGACAGTCGTCCACGAGCAGTACTTC
>TRBV6-6|.|TRBJ2-5|few
CASRLTGLETQYF
TGTGCCAGCAGATTGACAGGTTTAGAGACCCAGTACTTC
>TRBV7-9|TRBD1|TRBJ2-7|few
CASSHSGTGQYEQYF
TGTGCCAGCAGCCACTCCGGGACAGGGCAGTACGAGCAGTACTTC
>TRBV21-1|.|TRBJ2-1|.
CASSKKNSTYNEQFF
TGTGCCAGCAGCAAGAAGAACAGCACCTACAATGAGCAGTTCTTC
>TRBV19|.|TRBJ2-3|.
CASSISAGPDTQYF
TGTGCCAGTAGTATATCGGCGGGCCCAGATACGCAGTATTTT
>TRBV5-1|TRBD2|TRBJ2-3|many
CASSLVASGGHGTDTQYF
TGCGCCAGCAGCTTGGTGGCTAGCGGGGGCCATGGGACAGATACGCAGTATTTT